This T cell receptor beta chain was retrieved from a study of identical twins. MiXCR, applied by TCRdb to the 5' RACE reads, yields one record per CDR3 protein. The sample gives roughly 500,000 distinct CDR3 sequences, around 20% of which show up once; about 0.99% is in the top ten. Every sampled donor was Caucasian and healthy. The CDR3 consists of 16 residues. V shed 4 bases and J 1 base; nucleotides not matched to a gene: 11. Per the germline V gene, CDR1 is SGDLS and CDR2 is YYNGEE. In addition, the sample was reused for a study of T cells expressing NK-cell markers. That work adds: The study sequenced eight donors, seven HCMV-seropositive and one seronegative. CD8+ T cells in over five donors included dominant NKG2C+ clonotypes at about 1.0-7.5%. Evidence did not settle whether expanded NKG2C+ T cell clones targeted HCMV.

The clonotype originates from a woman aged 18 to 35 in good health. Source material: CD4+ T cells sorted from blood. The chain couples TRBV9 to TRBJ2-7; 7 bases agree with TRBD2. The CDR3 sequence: CASSPSGTLISYEQYF. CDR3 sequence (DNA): TGTGCCAGCAGCCCCAGCGGGACCCTTATATCCTACGAGCAGTACTTC.